These 32 T cell receptor beta chains share one sample of origin, sequenced in a study of T cell changes during pregnancy in multiple sclerosis. Clones were read by immunoSEQ multiplex PCR, and TCRdb kept only the in-frame ones, dropping some. The sample has around 56,000 clones, approximately 94% seen once. The sample in question was CD8+ T cells from peripheral blood mononuclear cells, obtained after pregnancy. The receptors shown here come from a female donor with multiple sclerosis, enrolled in a pregnancy study.

This chain uses TRBV30 with TRBJ1-5; 11 nucleotides line up with TRBD1. The CDR3 is 14 residues long. J gave up 7 bases and V 5 bases, and 7 bases lay outside the gene matches. In germline, CDR1 is GTSNPN, CDR2 SVGIG (reference sequence). DNA of the CDR3: TGTGCCTGGGGACCGGGACAGGGGGTACAGCCCCAGCATTTT. Protein sequence: CAWGPGQGVQPQHF.

This chain joins TRBV9 and TRBJ2-1, with TRBD2 identical over 9 bases. Germline-derived CDR1 and CDR2 are SGDLS and YYNGEE. The CDR3 runs to 15 residues. V lost 3 bases to trimming and J lost 6 bases; unmatched junction nucleotides: 7. The chain's CDR3 is CASSARGGAGNEQFF. The CDR3 DNA sequence: TGTGCCAGCAGCGCCCGCGGGGGGGCTGGCAATGAGCAGTTCTTC.

The chain is built from TRBV2 and TRBJ2-2; TRBD2 agrees at 11 bases. The junction had 4 bases not matched to a gene; V was cut back by 2 bases and J by 2 bases. Germline values: CDR1 SNHLY, CDR2 FYNNEI. This CDR3 has 17 amino acids. CDR3 region: CASSEWGLAANTGELFF. The CDR3 coding sequence is TGTGCCAGCAGTGAATGGGGACTAGCGGCCAACACCGGGGAGCTGTTTTTT.

V usage is TRBV5-1 and J usage is TRBJ2-1; no firm D call. V was clipped by 0 bases and J by 5 bases, with 9 bases between them. Germline V lookup: CDR1 SGHRS, CDR2 YFSETQ. The CDR3 totals 14 residues. The CDR3 reads CASSLGQINNEQFF. The CDR3 DNA follows: TGCGCCAGCAGCTTGGGGCAGATCAACAATGAGCAGTTCTTC.

The V and J genes are TRBV27 and TRBJ2-7, with D uncertain. Germline V lookup: CDR1 MNHEY, CDR2 SMNVEV (reference sequence). The V and J ends lost 0 bases and 4 bases respectively, with 7 bases between them. There are 13 residues in the CDR3. CDR3 residues: CASSLSLRYEQYF. The CDR3 DNA reads TGTGCCAGCAGTTTATCGCTCAGATACGAGCAGTACTTC.

The chain employs TRBV4-3 and TRBJ2-7; possible D gene TRBD1, 6 bases. This CDR3 is 16 amino acids long. Germline V gives CDR1 LGHNA, CDR2 YSLEER. The V and J ends lost 2 bases and 4 bases respectively, with 18 bases between them. For the CDR3, the DNA is TGCGCCAGCAGCCAACGCATGCAGGGGCCACTGTACGAGCAGTACTTC. It is translated as CASSQRMQGPLYEQYF.

V usage is TRBV6-5 and J usage is TRBJ2-1; TRBD1 aligns across 9 bases. Germline V CDR1 and CDR2: MNHEY, SVGAGI. V shed 2 bases and J 6 bases; nucleotides not matched to a gene: 5. The CDR3 sequence is 15 residues long. The CDR3 DNA is TGTGCCAGCAGTTACCCCGGGACAGGGCTCAATGAGCAGTTCTTC. Amino acid sequence: CASSYPGTGLNEQFF.

This clone has only one observation. The chain has TRBV15 and TRBJ1-2; unclear D gene. Per germline, CDR1 LNHNV and CDR2 YYDKDF (reference sequence). The CDR3 has 15 amino acids. V lost 0 bases to trimming and J lost 4 bases, with 12 bases between them. The CDR3 DNA reads as TGTGCCACCAGCAGAGATCTCGCCAGTCCCTATGGCTACACCTTC. Translating it yields CATSRDLASPYGYTF.

This chain joins TRBV19 and TRBJ2-1, with 9 bases fitting TRBD1. The CDR3 sequence is 15 residues long. The germline V gene has CDR1 LNHDA and CDR2 SQIVND (reference sequence). The V segment lost 3 bases and the J segment 10 bases; nucleotides outside the gene matches: 10. In DNA, the CDR3 is TGTGCCAGTAGTATGGGACAGGGAGGTACAGGCGAGCAGTTCTTC. This translates into CASSMGQGGTGEQFF. Looking up the rest from reference TRBV19 and TRBJ2-1 gives the full variable domain: DGGITQSPKYLFRKEGQNVTLSCEQNLNHDAMYWYRQDPGQGLRLIYYSQIVNDFQKGDIAEGYSVSREKKESFPLTVTSAQKNPTAFYLCASSMGQGGTGEQFFGPGTRLTVL.

The chain has TRBV19 and TRBJ2-7, with a weak D call TRBD1 (5 bases). In germline, CDR1 is LNHDA, CDR2 SQIVND (reference sequence). The CDR3 has 14 residues. V dropped 2 bases and J dropped 5 bases, with 13 bases sitting between them. CDR3 nucleotides: TGTGCCAGTAGTATAAGTGGCAGGGCCAACGAGCAGTACTTC. Residues: CASSISGRANEQYF.

Here the CDR3 reads CASSIVPGELFF. The CDR3 DNA follows: TGTGCCAGTAGTATCGTCCCCGGGGAGCTGTTTTTT. The V and J genes are TRBV19 and TRBJ2-2; D not certain. The V gene's germline CDR1 is LNHDA and CDR2 SQIVND (reference sequence). The V gene lost 3 bases and the J gene lost 6 bases, with 5 bases spanning the gap. The CDR3 loop spans 12 amino acids. Full variable domain (remainder filled in from reference TRBV19 and TRBJ2-2): DGGITQSPKYLFRKEGQNVTLSCEQNLNHDAMYWYRQDPGQGLRLIYYSQIVNDFQKGDIAEGYSVSREKKESFPLTVTSAQKNPTAFYLCASSIVPGELFFGEGSRLTVL.

This CDR3 reads CASSQSLNAGNEQFF. CDR3 DNA sequence: TGCGCCAGCAGCCAATCTTTGAACGCGGGGAATGAGCAGTTCTTC. The chain recombines TRBV4-3 with TRBJ2-1; a possible D gene is TRBD2 (6 bases). The CDR3 has 15 residues. V shed 2 bases and J shed 7 bases, with 15 bases lying between them. Germline lookup yields CDR1 LGHNA and CDR2 YSLEER.

V is TRBV7-9 and J is TRBJ2-7; possibly TRBD1 for D (6 bases). Trimming cost V 5 bases and J 4 bases, with 12 bases left between them. This CDR3 comprises 13 residues. CDR1 is SEHNR, CDR2 FQNEAQ, per germline (reference sequence). The CDR3 DNA reads TGTGCCAGCAGCGATAATCAGGGGTACGAGCAGTACTTC. As protein: CASSDNQGYEQYF.

The chain has TRBV4-1 and TRBJ2-7; 11 nucleotides align to TRBD2. From germline, CDR1 is MGHRA and CDR2 YSYEKL. This CDR3 has 16 amino acids. V shed 4 bases, J shed 2 bases, and the junction held 7 bases outside the gene matches. CDR3: CASSPTLAGGAYEQYF. The CDR3 DNA reads as TGCGCCAGCAGCCCAACCCTAGCGGGAGGCGCCTACGAGCAGTACTTC.

This chain links TRBV27 with TRBJ2-7; 8 nucleotides match TRBD1. The CDR3 has 15 amino acids. Losses at the gene ends were 8 bases for V and 4 bases for J; bases not matched to a gene: 13. Per the germline V gene, CDR1 is MNHEY and CDR2 is SMNVEV (reference sequence). CDR3 in amino acids: CASGPLGQVMYEQYF. The DNA for the CDR3 is TGTGCCAGCGGGCCGTTGGGACAGGTGATGTACGAGCAGTACTTC.

CDR3 loop: CSAGRGDTQYF. CDR3 nucleotide sequence: TGCAGTGCGGGGCGGGGAGATACGCAGTATTTT. The chain carries TRBV20-1 and TRBJ2-3; possible D gene TRBD2, 6 bases. CDR3 length: 11 residues. V gave up 6 bases and J gave up 5 bases, with 9 bases separating them. CDR1 is DFQATT and CDR2 is SNEGSKA in the germline V gene (reference sequence).

The V call is TRBV7-9, the J call TRBJ2-5, with 7 bases matching TRBD1. There are 15 residues in the CDR3. Trimming took 5 bases from V and 4 from J; bases not matched to a gene: 10. The germline gives CDR1 SEHNR, CDR2 FQNEAQ (reference sequence). The CDR3, as DNA: TGTGCCAGCAGCGACGGGGCAGGGGGAAGAGAGACCCAGTACTTC. Protein sequence: CASSDGAGGRETQYF.

The CDR3 DNA follows: TGTGCCTGGACCGAACGGGGTGAAGCTTTCTTT. Encoded protein: CAWTERGEAFF. The chain links TRBV30 to TRBJ1-1; no clear D gene. The CDR3 covers 11 residues. Germline V CDR1 and CDR2: GTSNPN, SVGIG (reference sequence). Trimming cost V 4 bases and J 7 bases, with 10 bases left between them.

The chain carries TRBV7-3 and TRBJ2-3; 14 bases fit TRBD2. The length of the CDR3 is 15 residues. Trimming took 5 bases from V and 5 from J; bases not matched to a gene: 3. The germline V gene encodes CDR1 SGHTA and CDR2 FQGTGA. CDR3 DNA sequence: TGTGCCAGCAGCGAGGGACTAGCGGGAGTAGATACGCAGTATTTT. Encoded protein: CASSEGLAGVDTQYF.

J is TRBJ2-7 and V is TRBV5-1, with a possible D match to TRBD2 (6 bases). The germline V and J ends were trimmed by 0 bases and 6 bases, with 13 bases remaining between them. The CDR3 loop spans 14 amino acids. Germline assignment: CDR1 SGHRS and CDR2 YFSETQ. CDR3 amino acids: CASSLALGGLEQYF. CDR3 nucleotides: TGCGCCAGCAGCTTGGCCTTAGGAGGGCTCGAGCAGTACTTC.

The V call is TRBV5-1, the J call TRBJ2-2, with TRBD1 identical over 11 bases. After removal of 4 bases from V and 6 bases from J, the junction contained 20 bases not matched to a gene. The CDR3 extends over 20 amino acids. Germline CDR1 SGHRS, CDR2 YFSETQ. As DNA, the CDR3 is TGCGCCAGCAGCCCGACCCGGACAGGGGGCTTCCCTAACCTAGCCGGGGAGCTGTTTTTT. This sequence encodes CASSPTRTGGFPNLAGELFF.

V and J are TRBV4-2 and TRBJ2-1, with a tentative D call TRBD2 (7 bases). Germline-derived CDR1 and CDR2 are LGHNA and YNFKEQ. V lost 2 bases and J lost 7, with 15 bases in between. The CDR3 spans 15 residues. The CDR3, as DNA: TGTGCCAGCAGCCAATTGGGGGGGGCGCGGAATGAGCAGTTCTTC. Encoded protein: CASSQLGGARNEQFF.

This clone was seen only once. The V call is TRBV28, the J call TRBJ1-1; D gene uncertain. Germline V gives CDR1 MDHEN, CDR2 SYDVKM. V lost 0 bases, J lost 5 bases, and 7 bases lay in between. The CDR3 contains 13 residues. CDR3 protein: CASSLWGLTEAFF. In nucleotides, the CDR3 is TGTGCCAGCAGTTTATGGGGCCTTACTGAAGCTTTCTTT.

The V gene is TRBV7-9, the J gene TRBJ2-3; 9 positions agree with TRBD1. V was clipped by 6 bases and J by 2 bases; unmatched bases: 9. The CDR3 extends over 16 amino acids. Germline V gives CDR1 SEHNR, CDR2 FQNEAQ (reference sequence). The CDR3 nucleotides read TGTGCCAGCAGTCCACGACAGGGGGAGTACACAGATACGCAGTATTTT. Translation gives CASSPRQGEYTDTQYF.

The sample holds one count of this clone. J is TRBJ2-2 and V is TRBV27; TRBD2 might be the D (5 bases). V was clipped by 0 bases and J by 4 bases, with 21 bases between them. Looked up from germline, CDR1 is MNHEY and CDR2 is SMNVEV (reference sequence). The length of the CDR3 is 19 residues. The CDR3 region is CASSLSSDSRGLSTGELFF. The CDR3 coding sequence is TGTGCCAGCAGTTTATCGAGCGACTCGCGAGGGTTAAGCACCGGGGAGCTGTTTTTT.

CDR3: CASSEGAGSYEQYF. Here the CDR3 DNA reads TGTGCCAGCAGCGAAGGGGCAGGCTCCTACGAGCAGTACTTC. The chain couples TRBV5-4 to TRBJ2-7; a possible D gene is TRBD1 (5 bases). The CDR3 loop spans 14 amino acids. Germline V gives CDR1 SGHNT, CDR2 YYREEE (reference sequence). V dropped 4 bases and J dropped 0 bases, with 11 bases sitting between them.

The chain is built from TRBV4-1 and TRBJ2-7; D may be TRBD2 (5 bases). CDR3 length equals 14 residues. Germline CDR1 and CDR2: MGHRA and YSYEKL. V was cut by 0 bases and J by 6 bases, with 12 bases left in between. CDR3 coding DNA: TGCGCCAGCAGCCAAGAGCGGGTTCGATTCGAGCAGTACTTC. Translated, it gives CASSQERVRFEQYF.

This clone was detected once. V usage is TRBV11-2 and J usage is TRBJ2-5; the D gene is possibly TRBD1 (6 bases). The CDR3 totals 13 residues. V was trimmed by 5 bases and J by 1 base, leaving 8 bases between them. Germline lookup yields CDR1 SGHAT and CDR2 FQNNGV. CDR3 region: CASSQGFQETQYF. For the CDR3, the DNA is TGTGCCAGCAGCCAGGGGTTCCAAGAGACCCAGTACTTC.

V usage is TRBV4-1 and J usage is TRBJ2-1; possibly TRBD2 for D (5 bases). V was pared by 2 bases and J by 4 bases, with 12 bases between. Per germline, CDR1 MGHRA and CDR2 YSYEKL. This CDR3 is built from 15 residues. The CDR3 loop reads CASSQTPLDYNEQFF. As DNA, the CDR3 is TGCGCCAGCAGCCAAACCCCACTAGATTACAATGAGCAGTTCTTC.

The V call is TRBV19, the J call TRBJ2-1; 8 nucleotides align to TRBD2. Trimming at V came to 2 bases and at J to 2 bases, leaving 2 bases not matched to a gene. CDR1 is LNHDA, CDR2 SQIVND, per germline (reference sequence). This CDR3 is built from 15 residues. The CDR3 sequence: CASSITSGPYNEQFF. In nucleotides, the CDR3 is TGTGCCAGTAGTATAACTAGCGGACCCTACAATGAGCAGTTCTTC.

The V and J genes are TRBV19 and TRBJ2-7; D might be TRBD2 (7 bases). The CDR3 loop spans 14 amino acids. V shed 2 bases and J shed 4 bases, with 12 bases lying between them. Looked up from germline, CDR1 is LNHDA and CDR2 is SQIVND (reference sequence). The CDR3 DNA sequence: TGTGCCAGTAGTATATCGGGGGGCGGATACGAGCAGTACTTC. Translating gives CASSISGGGYEQYF.

The chain's CDR3 is CASSRGTFGELFF. The CDR3 DNA follows: TGTGCCAGCAGCCGAGGGACTTTCGGGGAGCTGTTTTTT. The rearrangement links TRBV13 to TRBJ2-2; possibly TRBD2 for D (6 bases). V gave up 5 bases and J gave up 7 bases, with 11 bases separating them. This CDR3 has 13 amino acids. CDR1 and CDR2 from the germline V gene are PRHDT and FYEKMQ (reference sequence).